These 3 T cell receptor beta chains were sequenced from one sample in a study of blood T cell repertoires in COVID-19. Sequencing used immunoSEQ multiplex PCR; TCRdb keeps in-frame clones, though not all of them. This sample has about 180,000 clones, with roughly 88% found just once. The sample comprised peripheral blood. The receptors were sampled from a woman in her twenties or thirties with acute or convalescent COVID-19.

CDR3: CAWSVQWEKLFF. The CDR3 nucleotides are TGTGCCTGGAGTGTACAGTGGGAAAAACTGTTTTTT. The chain links TRBV30 to TRBJ1-4; D is undetermined. Germline CDR1 is GTSNPN and CDR2 is SVGIG (reference sequence). The CDR3 loop spans 12 amino acids. V was pared by 0 bases and J by 8 bases, with 7 bases between. The full variable domain, rest sourced from reference TRBV30 and TRBJ1-4, is SQTIHQWPATLVQPVGSPLSLECTVEGTSNPNLYWYRQAAGRGLQLLFYSVGIGQISSEVPQNLSASRPQDRQFILSSKKLLLSDSGFYLCAWSVQWEKLFFGSGTQLSVL.

This clone has just a few counts. V is TRBV4-2 and J is TRBJ2-7; possible D gene TRBD1, 6 bases. V was cut by 0 bases and J by 6 bases, with 9 bases left in between. This CDR3 is built from 13 residues. Germline V lookup: CDR1 LGHNA, CDR2 YNFKEQ. CDR3 region: CASSQELGGEQYF. CDR3 DNA: TGTGCCAGCAGCCAAGAACTAGGGGGCGAGCAGTACTTC.

The chain joins TRBV9 to TRBJ2-5; TRBD1 is a possible D gene (6 bases). V lost 3 bases and J 2 bases, leaving 17 bases between the germline ends. The CDR3 sequence is 16 residues long. Germline V lookup: CDR1 SGDLS, CDR2 YYNGEE. This CDR3 is CASSAAPGHTQETQYF. In DNA, the CDR3 is TGTGCCAGCAGCGCAGCGCCGGGACACACTCAAGAGACCCAGTACTTC. Combining the CDR3 with reference TRBV9 and TRBJ2-5 gives the whole variable domain DSGVTQTPKHLITATGQRVTLRCSPRSGDLSVYWYQQSLDQGLQFLIQYYNGEERAKGNILERFSAQQFPDLHSELNLSSLELGDSALYFCASSAAPGHTQETQYFGPGTRLLVL.